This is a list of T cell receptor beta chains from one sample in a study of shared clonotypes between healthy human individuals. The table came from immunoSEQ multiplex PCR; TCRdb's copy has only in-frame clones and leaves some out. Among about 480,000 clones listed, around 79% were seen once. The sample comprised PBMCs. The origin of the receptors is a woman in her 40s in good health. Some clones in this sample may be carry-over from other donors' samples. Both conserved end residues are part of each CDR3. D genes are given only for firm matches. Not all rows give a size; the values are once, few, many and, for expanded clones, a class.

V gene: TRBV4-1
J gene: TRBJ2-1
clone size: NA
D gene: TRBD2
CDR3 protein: CASSQARLAMGSYNEQFF
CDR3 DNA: TGCGCCAGCAGCCAAGCTCGACTAGCGATGGGGTCCTACAATGAGCAGTTCTTC

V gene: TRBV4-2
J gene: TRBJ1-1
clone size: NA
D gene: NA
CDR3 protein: CASSQEWDTEAFF
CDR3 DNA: TGTGCCAGCAGCCAAGAGTGGGACACTGAAGCTTTCTTT

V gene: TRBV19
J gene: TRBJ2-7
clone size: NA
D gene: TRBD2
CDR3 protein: CASSIGPAGESYEQYF
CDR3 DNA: TGTGCCAGTAGTATAGGCCCAGCGGGAGAATCGTATGAGCAGTACTTC

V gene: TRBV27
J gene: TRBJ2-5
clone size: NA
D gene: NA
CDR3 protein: CASTPGGSWETQYF
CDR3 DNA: TGTGCCAGCACCCCGGGCGGTAGCTGGGAGACCCAGTACTTC

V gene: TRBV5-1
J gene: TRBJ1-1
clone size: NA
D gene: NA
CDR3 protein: CASSLAGRGTEAFF
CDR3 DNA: TGCGCCAGCAGCTTGGCCGGGAGAGGCACTGAAGCTTTCTTT

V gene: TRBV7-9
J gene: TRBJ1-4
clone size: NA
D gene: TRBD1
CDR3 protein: CASSLLWTGSYATNEKLFF
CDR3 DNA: TGTGCCAGCAGCTTACTATGGACAGGGTCCTATGCAACTAATGAAAAACTGTTTTTT

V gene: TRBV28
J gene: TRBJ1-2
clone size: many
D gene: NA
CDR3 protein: CASSSGTEYHFYGYTF
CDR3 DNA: TGTGCCAGCAGTTCGGGAACGGAGTACCATTTCTATGGCTACACCTTC

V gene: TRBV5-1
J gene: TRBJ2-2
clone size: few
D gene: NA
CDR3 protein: CASSFRQGNTGELFF
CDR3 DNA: TGCGCCAGCAGCTTCCGGCAGGGGAACACCGGGGAGCTGTTTTTT

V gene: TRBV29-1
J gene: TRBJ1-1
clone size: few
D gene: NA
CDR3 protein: CSVAMDTEAFF
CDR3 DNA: TGCAGCGTTGCCATGGACACTGAAGCTTTCTTT

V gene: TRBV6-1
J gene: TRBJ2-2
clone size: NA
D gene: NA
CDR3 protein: CASTGASLVGELFF
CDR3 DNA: TGTGCCAGCACTGGCGCCTCCCTCGTCGGGGAGCTGTTTTTT

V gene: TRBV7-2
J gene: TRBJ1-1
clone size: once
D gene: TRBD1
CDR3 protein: CASRLRQGEDMNTEAFF
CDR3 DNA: TGTGCCAGCAGACTACGGCAGGGGGAGGACATGAACACTGAAGCTTTCTTT

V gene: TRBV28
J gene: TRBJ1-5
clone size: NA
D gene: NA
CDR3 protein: CASSLTRTTYSNQPQHF
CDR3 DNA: TGTGCCAGCAGTCTCACTAGGACAACTTATAGCAATCAGCCCCAGCATTTT

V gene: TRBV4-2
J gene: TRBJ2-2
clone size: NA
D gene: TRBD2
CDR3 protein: CASSRLAGDPGDTGELFF
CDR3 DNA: TGTGCCAGCAGCCGTCTAGCGGGAGACCCTGGGGACACCGGGGAGCTGTTTTTT

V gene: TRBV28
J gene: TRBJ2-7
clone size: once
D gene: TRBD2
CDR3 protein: CASSFPGLAPYEQYF
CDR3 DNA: TGTGCCAGCAGTTTCCCGGGACTAGCGCCCTACGAGCAGTACTTC

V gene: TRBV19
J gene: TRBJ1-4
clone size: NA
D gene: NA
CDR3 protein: CASNRVGNEKLFF
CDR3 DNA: TGTGCCAGTAACAGGGTCGGAAATGAAAAACTGTTTTTT

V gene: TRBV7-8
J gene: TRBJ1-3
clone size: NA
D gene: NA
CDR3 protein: CASSPRSWGSGNTIYF
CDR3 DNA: TGTGCCAGCAGCCCCCGGTCCTGGGGCTCTGGAAACACCATATATTTT

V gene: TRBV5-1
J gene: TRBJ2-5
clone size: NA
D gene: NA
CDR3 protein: CASSLTWGRETQYF
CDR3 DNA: TGCGCCAGCAGCCTCACGTGGGGGCGGGAGACCCAGTACTTC

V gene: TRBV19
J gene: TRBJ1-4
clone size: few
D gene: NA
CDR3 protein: CASSISGDNEKLFF
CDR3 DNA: TGTGCCAGTAGTATATCGGGGGACAATGAAAAACTGTTTTTT

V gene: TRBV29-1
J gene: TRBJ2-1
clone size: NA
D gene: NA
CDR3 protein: CSVDGYNEQFF
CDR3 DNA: TGCAGCGTTGATGGGTACAATGAGCAGTTCTTC

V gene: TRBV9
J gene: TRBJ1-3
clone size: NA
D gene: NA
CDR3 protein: CASSVALGQSGNTIYF
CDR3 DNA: TGTGCCAGCAGCGTAGCTCTGGGACAATCTGGAAACACCATATATTTT

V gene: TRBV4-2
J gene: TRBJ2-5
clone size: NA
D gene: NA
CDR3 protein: CASSQGVGDVTQYF
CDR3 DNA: TGTGCCAGCAGCCAAGGGGTAGGAGACGTGACCCAGTACTTC

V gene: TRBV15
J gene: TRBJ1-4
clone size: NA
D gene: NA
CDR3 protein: CATKTALNEKLFF
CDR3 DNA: TGTGCCACCAAGACAGCGCTCAATGAAAAACTGTTTTTT

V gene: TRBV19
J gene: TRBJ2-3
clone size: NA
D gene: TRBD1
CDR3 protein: CACSAGTGTLDTQYF
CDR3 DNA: TGTGCCTGCAGCGCCGGGACAGGGACGTTGGATACGCAGTATTTT

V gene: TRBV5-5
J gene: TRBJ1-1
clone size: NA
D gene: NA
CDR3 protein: CASSLGRRDKAFF
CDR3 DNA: TGTGCCAGCAGCTTGGGTCGGAGGGACAAAGCTTTCTTT

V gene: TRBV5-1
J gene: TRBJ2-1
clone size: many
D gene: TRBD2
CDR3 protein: CASSTGLEGNEQFF
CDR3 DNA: TGCGCCAGCAGCACCGGACTAGAGGGGAATGAGCAGTTCTTC

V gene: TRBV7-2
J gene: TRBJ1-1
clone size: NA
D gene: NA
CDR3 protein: CASSLDGAKGEAFF
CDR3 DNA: TGTGCCAGCAGCTTAGATGGCGCCAAAGGTGAAGCTTTCTTT

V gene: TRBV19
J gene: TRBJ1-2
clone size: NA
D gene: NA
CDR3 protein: CASSRTAANYGYTF
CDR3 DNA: TGTGCCAGTAGTCGGACAGCTGCTAACTATGGCTACACCTTC

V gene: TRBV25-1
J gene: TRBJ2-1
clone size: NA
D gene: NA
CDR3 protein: CASSELRRNEQFF
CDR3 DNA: TGTGCCAGCAGTGAATTGAGGCGCAATGAGCAGTTCTTC

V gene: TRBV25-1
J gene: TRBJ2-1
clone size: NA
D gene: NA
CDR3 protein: CASSGLPNEQFF
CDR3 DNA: TGTGCCAGCAGTGGGCTCCCCAATGAGCAGTTCTTC

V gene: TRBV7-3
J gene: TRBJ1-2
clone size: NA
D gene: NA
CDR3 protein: CASSSPGTVYGYTF
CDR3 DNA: TGTGCCAGCAGCTCCCCCGGGACTGTATATGGCTACACCTTC

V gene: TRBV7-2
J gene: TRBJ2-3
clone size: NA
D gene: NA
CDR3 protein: CASSLGPASTDTQYF
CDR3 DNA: TGTGCCAGCAGCTTAGGGCCGGCTAGCACAGATACGCAGTATTTT

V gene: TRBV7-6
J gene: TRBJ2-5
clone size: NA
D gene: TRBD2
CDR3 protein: CASSPLAGQGLGQTQYF
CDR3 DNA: TGTGCCAGCAGCCCCCTAGCGGGGCAGGGCCTCGGACAGACCCAGTACTTC

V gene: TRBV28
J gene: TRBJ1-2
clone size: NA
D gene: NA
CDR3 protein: CASKGLVYGYTF
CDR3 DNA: TGTGCCAGCAAGGGCTTAGTGTATGGCTACACCTTC

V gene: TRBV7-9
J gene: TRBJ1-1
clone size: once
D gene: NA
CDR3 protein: CASSLGQKEAFF
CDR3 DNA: TGTGCCAGCAGCTTAGGACAGAAAGAAGCTTTCTTT

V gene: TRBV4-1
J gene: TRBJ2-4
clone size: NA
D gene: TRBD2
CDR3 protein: CASSQDPVGRTKNIQYF
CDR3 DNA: TGCGCCAGCAGCCAAGATCCCGTCGGGAGGACCAAAAACATTCAGTACTTC

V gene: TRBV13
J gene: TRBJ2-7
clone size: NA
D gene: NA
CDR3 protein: CASSLEALGEQYF
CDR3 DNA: TGTGCCAGCAGCTTAGAGGCTCTTGGGGAGCAGTACTTC

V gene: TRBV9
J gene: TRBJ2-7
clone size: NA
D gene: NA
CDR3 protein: CASSPTPGQIYEQYF
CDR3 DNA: TGTGCCAGCAGCCCCACCCCAGGCCAGATCTACGAGCAGTACTTC